This T cell receptor gamma chain was recorded in a study of gamma delta lymphoproliferative disorders and STAT genes (dated by TCRdb to 2017 to 2018). For context, the study as a whole: The LymphoTrack Dx TCRG Assay was used to build gamma-chain libraries from a minimum of 50 ng of genomic DNA. Two gamma-chain samples and all delta-chain samples were sequenced twice to confirm results. Within a larger immunophenotypic and STAT-mutation study, TCR gamma and delta CDR3 repertoires were profiled by deep sequencing in Tgammadelta lymphoproliferative disease patients and healthy controls. Because no corresponding Invivoscribe delta assay was available, delta-chain libraries were prepared according to the standard operating procedure of the EuroClonality-NGS working group.

Summary of the overall study and its limitations: Leukemic cells were skewed toward terminal effectors, whereas control T cells likely spanned varied maturation stages, a difference potentially limiting comparisons between patients and controls. The authors noted that NGS specificity may be reduced at low frequencies, so the public or private nature of leukemic clones needs confirmation. In whole-repertoire clustering, patient gamma repertoires grouped separately from healthy controls, whereas delta repertoires showed no separation between groups. Almost every major gamma and delta clonotype found in patients was public, meaning shared with at least one healthy donor, with just a couple of gamma clonotypes being private to disease.

Within its sample, this clone is large (0.1 to 1%). The target of this receptor is not known. The sample holds no much larger clone one base away, and base qualities are not on file. Both library methods used multiplex PCR with primers targeting conserved V and J regions of the TCR genes. The amplicons were purified, pooled and then sequenced on an Illumina MiSeq platform. Per the original workflow: V(D)J alignment, clonotype assembly and translation were performed with MiXCR, whereas functionality assessment and CDR3 repertoire analyses were performed with VDJtools. CDR3 was defined per IMGT, and analyses were restricted to productive sequences using functional genes, excluding ORF genes and pseudogenes. Identical amino acid CDR3s of major clonotypes (frequency >=5%) were searched for across all patients and controls using a custom Python script. A one-sided non-parametric Wilcoxon test was used to compare clonotype frequencies in patients versus controls. Clonotypes were called again by TCRdb from the public reads via CATT, and duplicate nucleotide sequences were then merged into one entry. The V and J calls reflect TCRdb's pipeline rather than the authors' work. The sample profile shows about 610 gamma-chain clones; 15% to 20% of them were found once. The ten largest make up 35% to 45% of the sample.

For CDR1 and CDR2, the germline V gene (reference sequence) lists VTNTFY and YDVSTARD. The germline V and J ends show losses of 0 bases and 7 bases respectively, and no gene match explains 3 bases of the junction. From the cysteine through the phenylalanine, the CDR3 covers 12 amino acids. Only CDR3 DNA remains: 36 bases, in frame from the first base. For TCR sequencing, genomic DNA was taken from peripheral blood mononuclear cells isolated from both patients and controls. The control group, matched to the patients for age and sex, consisted of some 23 healthy adult blood donors (around twelve males and some 11 females) with a median age of roughly 60 years.

Sequenced material: blood. The chain couples TRGV3 to TRGJ1 or TRGJ2. The J gene was not available in TCRdb and was assigned here by matching the DNA to germline segments. This TCR was recovered from a human donor in good health. The nucleotides read TGTGCCACCTGGGACAGGCCCTATAAGAAACTCTTT. Protein translation: CATWDRPYKKLF.